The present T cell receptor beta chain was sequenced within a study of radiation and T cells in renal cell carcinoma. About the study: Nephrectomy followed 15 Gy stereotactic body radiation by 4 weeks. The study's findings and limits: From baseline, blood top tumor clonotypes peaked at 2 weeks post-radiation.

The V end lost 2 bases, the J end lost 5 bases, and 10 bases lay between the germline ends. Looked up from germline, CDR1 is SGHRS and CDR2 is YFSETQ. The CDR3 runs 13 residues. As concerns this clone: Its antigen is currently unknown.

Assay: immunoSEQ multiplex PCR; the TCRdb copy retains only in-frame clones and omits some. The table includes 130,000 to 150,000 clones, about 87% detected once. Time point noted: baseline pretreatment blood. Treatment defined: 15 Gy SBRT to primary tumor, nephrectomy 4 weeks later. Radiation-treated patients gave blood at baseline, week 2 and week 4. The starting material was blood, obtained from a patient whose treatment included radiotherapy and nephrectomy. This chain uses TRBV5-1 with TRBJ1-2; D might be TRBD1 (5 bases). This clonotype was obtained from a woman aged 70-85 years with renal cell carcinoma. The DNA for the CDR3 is TGCGCCAGCAGCTTAGACAGACTTTATGGCTACACCTTC. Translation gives CASSLDRLYGYTF. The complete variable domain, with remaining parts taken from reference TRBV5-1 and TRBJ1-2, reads KAGVTQTPRYLIKTRGQQVTLSCSPISGHRSVSWYQQTPGQGLQFLFEYFSETQRNKGNFPGRFSGRQFSNSRSEMNVSTLELGDSALYLCASSLDRLYGYTFGSGTRLTVV.